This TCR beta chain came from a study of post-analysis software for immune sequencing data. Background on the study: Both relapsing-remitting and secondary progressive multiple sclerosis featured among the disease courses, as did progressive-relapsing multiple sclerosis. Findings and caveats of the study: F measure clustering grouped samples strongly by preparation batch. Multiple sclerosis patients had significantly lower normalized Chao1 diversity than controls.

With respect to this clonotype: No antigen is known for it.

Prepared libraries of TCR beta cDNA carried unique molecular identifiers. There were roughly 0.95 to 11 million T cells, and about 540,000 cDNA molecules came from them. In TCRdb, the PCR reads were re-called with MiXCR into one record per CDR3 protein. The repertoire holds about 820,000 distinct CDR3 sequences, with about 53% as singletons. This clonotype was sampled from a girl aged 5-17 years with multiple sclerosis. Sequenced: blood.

The CDR3 coding sequence is TGTGCCACCAGCAGAGATAGACAGAAGCCCTACGAGCAGTACTTC. Protein sequence: CATSRDRQKPYEQYF. The genes are TRBV15 and TRBJ2-4; a possible D gene is TRBD1 (5 bases). The end of the DNA fits TRBJ2-7 better, so the J call may be wrong. Germline CDR1 LNHNV, CDR2 YYDKDF (reference sequence). The CDR3 has 15 amino acids.